This TCR beta chain was captured by sequencing in a study of OX40 agonist ivuxolimab in advanced cancers. Sequencing was performed with immunoSEQ multiplex PCR; in TCRdb, only in-frame clones are kept and a portion is missing. This table holds fewer than 90,000 clones, around 86% found once. The sequence was obtained from an adult with an advanced solid tumor such as melanoma, head and neck, liver or kidney cancer. Sequencing was performed on CD4+ or CD8+ T cells sorted from blood, taken in a trial of the OX40 agonist ivuxolimab.

CDR3 amino acids: CASKNSAFEHGYTF. The CDR3 DNA sequence: TGTGCCAGTAAGAATTCGGCCTTCGAACATGGCTACACCTTC. The chain uses TRBV19 and TRBJ1-2; no firm D call. The CDR3 extends over 14 amino acids. Germline values: CDR1 LNHDA, CDR2 SQIVND (reference sequence). Trimming pared 7 bases from V and 6 bases from J, leaving 18 bases between.